This T cell receptor (beta chain) was observed in a study of blood T cell repertoires in COVID-19. Study processing details: It was from reference gene primer amplification that nucleated cell counts were estimated. Clones were sequenced by immunoSEQ multiplex PCR, and TCRdb holds only the in-frame ones, with some missing. V and J calls and clone size come straight from that table; D and trimming were deduced from the DNA. This sample has roughly 34,000 clones, with around 87% found just once. The CDR3 runs to 15 residues. The germline V gene encodes CDR1 SGHRS and CDR2 YFSETQ. V dropped 4 bases and J dropped 8; count of bases not matched to a gene: 7.

This sequence was found in a man aged 60 to 69 with active COVID-19. Sequencing was done on a sample of peripheral blood. The chain combines TRBV5-1 with TRBJ1-6, with TRBD1 matching 9 bases. This chain's CDR3 is CASSQPGQGYSPLHF. The CDR3 nucleotides read TGCGCCAGCAGCCAACCGGGACAGGGTTATTCACCCCTCCACTTT.